A single sample is the source of the 11 T cell receptor beta chains below, sequenced in a study of blood T cell repertoires in COVID-19. TCRdb keeps only in-frame clones here, not all; method: immunoSEQ multiplex PCR. The sample has around 300,000 clones, 70% to 90% seen once. Sequenced: peripheral blood. These receptors all stem from a woman in her sixties or seventies with acute or convalescent COVID-19.

The rearrangement uses TRBV5-1 and TRBJ2-2, with D maybe TRBD1 (6 bases). This CDR3 is 14 amino acids long. V was clipped by 5 bases and J by 6 bases, with 14 bases between them. Germline V gives CDR1 SGHRS, CDR2 YFSETQ. The CDR3 coding sequence is TGCGCCAGCAGTCCTGTCTCAGGGGCCGGGGAGCTGTTTTTT. This translates into CASSPVSGAGELFF.

J is TRBJ2-1 and V is TRBV15; TRBD2 matches at 7 bases. The CDR3 is 12 amino acids. The V gene end was trimmed by 9 bases and the J gene end by 9 bases; junction bases not matched to a gene: 8. Looked up from germline, CDR1 is LNHNV and CDR2 is YYDKDF (reference sequence). The CDR3 protein is CATERGEGEQFF. The CDR3 coding sequence is TGTGCCACGGAACGGGGGGAGGGTGAGCAGTTCTTC. The entire variable domain, with the rest obtained from reference TRBV15 and TRBJ2-1, is as follows: DAMVIQNPRYQVTQFGKPVTLSCSQTLNHNVMYWYQQKSSQAPKLLFHYYDKDFNNEADTPDNFQSRRPNTSFCFLDIRSPGLGDTAMYLCATERGEGEQFFGPGTRLTVL.

The chain is built from TRBV18 and TRBJ2-1; weak D call: TRBD2 (7 bases). CDR3 size: 16 residues. The germline V and J ends were trimmed by 5 bases and 8 bases, with 22 bases remaining between them. From germline, CDR1 is KGHSH and CDR2 LQKENI. CDR3 DNA sequence: TGTGCCAGCTCAAGGGGCGGGGGCCTTACCGGGGATGAGCAGTTCTTC. It is translated as CASSRGGGLTGDEQFF.

The V and J genes are TRBV6-5 and TRBJ2-1; TRBD2 matches at 7 bases. V lost 6 bases to trimming and J lost 0 bases; unmatched junction nucleotides: 2. This CDR3 comprises 14 residues. Per the germline V gene, CDR1 is MNHEY and CDR2 is SVGAGI. CDR3 residues: CASRLASSYNEQFF. For the CDR3, the DNA is TGTGCCAGCAGACTAGCGAGCTCCTACAATGAGCAGTTCTTC.

The chain links TRBV7-2 to TRBJ1-3; the D gene is possibly TRBD1 (5 bases). The CDR3 extends over 15 amino acids. Looked up from germline, CDR1 is SGHTA and CDR2 is FQGNSA. V lost 0 bases, J lost 4 bases, and 10 bases lay in between. The CDR3: CASSLAAGLGNTIYF. CDR3 coding DNA: TGTGCCAGCAGCTTAGCTGCGGGGCTCGGAAACACCATATATTTT.

V gene TRBV7-3 combines with J gene TRBJ2-3; maybe TRBD2 (7 bases). This CDR3 spans 15 amino acids. Trimming removed 2 bases at V and 2 bases at J, with 11 bases between. Germline V gives CDR1 SGHTA, CDR2 FQGTGA. CDR3 in amino acids: CASSLGRGLTDTQYF. DNA of the CDR3: TGTGCCAGCAGCTTAGGGCGGGGGCTCACAGATACGCAGTATTTT.

The CDR3 sequence is CASSLLAGGTGELFF. The CDR3 nucleotides read TGTGCCAGCAGCTTATTAGCGGGGGGGACCGGGGAGCTGTTTTTT. This rearrangement joins TRBV11-1 to TRBJ2-2; 11 bases fit TRBD2. The CDR3 is 15 amino acids. V shed 2 bases, J shed 5 bases, and the junction held 1 base outside the gene matches. The germline V gene has CDR1 SGHAT and CDR2 FQDESV (reference sequence). Complete variable domain (other parts from reference TRBV11-1 and TRBJ2-2): EAEVAQSPRYKITEKSQAVAFWCDPISGHATLYWYRQILGQGPELLVQFQDESVVDDSQLPKDRFSAERLKGVDSTLKIQPAELGDSAMYLCASSLLAGGTGELFFGEGSRLTVL.

This clone appeared a few times. The gene calls are TRBV3-1 (or the pseudogene TRBV3-2) and TRBJ2-1; D possibly corresponds to TRBD2 (6 bases). Germline CDR1 LGHDT, CDR2 YNNKEL (reference sequence). The CDR3 is 13 amino acids. Deletions cut 5 bases from V and 7 bases from J, with 12 bases between. CDR3 in DNA: TGTGCCAGCAGCTCATTAGCGGCAAATGAGCAGTTCTTC. Its translation: CASSSLAANEQFF.

This clone was found once. J is TRBJ1-1 and V is TRBV19; weak D call: TRBD1 (5 bases). The ends were cut back, 7 bases at V and 5 bases at J, with 14 bases in the middle. This CDR3 has 13 amino acids. The V gene's germline CDR1 is LNHDA and CDR2 SQIVND (reference sequence). CDR3 loop: CASTAEGRTEAFF. The CDR3 coding sequence is TGTGCCAGTACCGCGGAGGGGAGGACTGAAGCTTTCTTT.

The rearrangement uses TRBV7-9 and TRBJ1-6; D perhaps matches TRBD1 (6 bases). The germline V gene has CDR1 SEHNR and CDR2 FQNEAQ (reference sequence). This CDR3 spans 15 amino acids. Trimming shortened V by 5 bases and J by 7 bases, and 15 bases separated the two germline ends. Here the CDR3 DNA reads TGTGCCAGCAGCCCCGGGGCAGGGGTAAATTCACCCCTCCACTTT. This encodes CASSPGAGVNSPLHF.

This clone was seen just once. This chain connects TRBV6-5 to TRBJ1-3; maybe TRBD1 (5 bases). V lost 7 bases to trimming and J lost 4 bases, with 17 bases between them. This CDR3 is 15 amino acids long. Germline V gene lookup returns CDR1 MNHEY and CDR2 SVGAGI. The chain's CDR3 is CASIGTSPQGNTIYF. As DNA, the CDR3 is TGTGCCAGCATTGGGACTTCCCCACAGGGAAACACCATATATTTT.